This entry lists 6 T cell receptor beta chains sequenced from one sample in a study of PD-L1 blockade in urothelial cancer. Only in-frame clones appear in the TCRdb table, and some are missing; sequencing was by immunoSEQ multiplex PCR. The data contain around 30,000 clones, about 85% of them singletons. Regarding time point: peripheral blood 6 weeks after treatment start. This material consisted of PBMCs, taken around atezolizumab (anti-PD-L1) treatment. The receptors were gathered from a man between 65 and 85 years old with urothelial cancer.

The gene calls are TRBV19 and TRBJ1-4, with TRBD1 as a possible D gene (6 bases). The CDR3 covers 14 residues. Germline loops: CDR1 LNHDA, CDR2 SQIVND (reference sequence). With 7 bases removed from V and 2 bases from J, the gap between germline ends came to 11 bases. The CDR3, as DNA: TGTGCCAGTAACAGGGTAGGGACTAATGAAAAACTGTTTTTT. Translating it yields CASNRVGTNEKLFF.

The rearrangement uses TRBV9 and TRBJ2-7; possible D gene TRBD1, 6 bases. Germline V gene sequence: CDR1 SGDLS, CDR2 YYNGEE. The V end was cut by 5 bases, the J end by 0 bases, with 9 bases between. The CDR3 has 13 amino acids. Here the CDR3 DNA reads TGTGCCAGCAGTCCGGACAGCTCCTACGAGCAGTACTTC. This sequence encodes CASSPDSSYEQYF.

The genes are TRBV5-5 and TRBJ2-7, with unresolved D. The CDR3 runs to 13 residues. The ends were cut back, 1 base at V and 6 bases at J, with 11 bases in the middle. Germline V gives CDR1 SGHKS, CDR2 YYEKEE (reference sequence). CDR3 sequence (DNA): TGTGCCAGCAGCTTGTCGCCCAACTCCGAGCAGTACTTC. It codes for CASSLSPNSEQYF.

CDR3 in DNA: TGTGCCTGGAGTTCGCCGACAGGGGGTGGTCAGCCCCAGCATTTT. Its protein is CAWSSPTGGGQPQHF. This chain uses TRBV30 with TRBJ1-5, with 9 positions matching TRBD1. CDR1 GTSNPN and CDR2 SVGIG come from the germline V gene (reference sequence). J was trimmed by 6 bases and V by 2 bases; bases with no gene match: 8. This CDR3 comprises 15 residues.

The chain links TRBV7-9 to TRBJ2-7, with D uncertain. The germline V and J ends were trimmed by 4 bases and 6 bases, with 7 bases remaining between them. There are 11 residues in the CDR3. Germline lookup yields CDR1 SEHNR and CDR2 FQNEAQ (reference sequence). The CDR3 bases are TGTGCCAGCAGCTCGTCTAGCGAGCAGTACTTC. Translation: CASSSSSEQYF.

The rearrangement joins TRBV5-1 to TRBJ1-3, with a possible D match to TRBD1 (6 bases). The V end was cut by 3 bases, the J end by 9 bases, with 31 bases between. This CDR3 is built from 19 residues. Germline V gene lookup returns CDR1 SGHRS and CDR2 YFSETQ. The CDR3: CASSSLPVTGRGVDSTIYF. CDR3 DNA sequence: TGCGCCAGCAGCTCCCTGCCAGTGACAGGCCGGGGTGTTGACAGCACCATATATTTT. Complete variable domain (other parts from reference TRBV5-1 and TRBJ1-3): KAGVTQTPRYLIKTRGQQVTLSCSPISGHRSVSWYQQTPGQGLQFLFEYFSETQRNKGNFPGRFSGRQFSNSRSEMNVSTLELGDSALYLCASSSLPVTGRGVDSTIYFGEGSWLTVV.